The clone carrying this T cell receptor (beta chain) was observed a single time. What it binds is not known. This sample was included in a study of tumor-infiltrating lymphocytes in primary liver carcinoma. Study information: Staging placed the tumors at T1-T3 N0M0, and they measured roughly 4 to 10 cm across.

Unsorted bulk tissue, about 20-32 mg of it, served as the source for co-extraction of RNA and DNA. Study-wide results and caveats: Only around 7-24% of top clones occurred in all five tumor regions. The overlap of tumor-adjacent and tumor-blood pairs was smaller than that of tumor region pairs.

Using a constant-region primer together with ProtoScript II reverse transcriptase, TCR beta cDNA was made from around 500 ng of total RNA. Amplification in three nested multiplex PCR rounds with slightly modified ARM-PCR gave rise to TCR beta libraries. Rounds one and two of PCR, each of 10 to 11 cycles, were primed with TRBV1-TRBV30 forward primers and a C-beta reverse primer. TCRdb fed the multiplex PCR reads into MiXCR, producing one record per CDR3 protein. The sample holds roughly 120,000 distinct CDR3 sequences; 55% to 75% are singletons and the top ten take less than 10%. Germline lookup yields CDR1 MDHEN and CDR2 SYDVKM. The CDR3 covers 14 residues.

The TCR originated in a woman aged 60 to 75 with primary liver carcinoma and hepatitis B virus infection. This rearrangement joins TRBV28 to TRBJ2-4; 7 bases line up with TRBD2. Sequencing was done on a sample of liver tumor tissue from sampling region 3. Regarding subset: tumor region T3, left-lateral pole. The CDR3 sequence is CVNSLGGAKNIQYF. The CDR3 nucleotides read TGTGTCAACAGTTTGGGGGGGGCCAAAAACATTCAGTACTTC.